This T cell receptor (beta chain) was identified during a study of blood T cell repertoires in COVID-19. Overall study: Material from acute and convalescent COVID-19 was sourced from the United States, Italy and Spain. Sources were T cells, B-cell-depleted T cells, or PBMCs; the material itself was cDNA or gDNA.

V lost 6 bases to trimming and J lost 3 bases, with 10 bases between them. The CDR3 runs 12 residues. CDR1 is SGHDT and CDR2 is YYEEEE in the germline V gene. Original analysis: Quantification of nucleated cells was approximated via reference gene primer amplification. Clones were sequenced by immunoSEQ multiplex PCR, and TCRdb holds only the in-frame ones, with some missing. V and J calls plus clone size are reproduced from that table; the DNA served to infer D and trimming. The data contain about 250,000 clones, roughly 88% of them singletons. The TCR was taken from a woman under 40 with acute or convalescent COVID-19. The V gene is TRBV5-6, the J gene TRBJ2-7; TRBD1 might be the D (6 bases). The sample comprised peripheral blood. In DNA form, the CDR3 reads TGTGCCAGCAACCAGGGGAGCTACGAGCAGTACTTC. Protein: CASNQGSYEQYF. Complete variable domain (other parts from reference TRBV5-6 and TRBJ2-7): DAGVTQSPTHLIKTRGQQVTLRCSPKSGHDTVSWYQQALGQGPQFIFQYYEEEERQRGNFPDRFSGHQFPNYSSELNVNALLLGDSALYLCASNQGSYEQYFGPGTRLTVT.